The source of this T cell receptor (beta chain) is a study of blood T cell repertoires in COVID-19. Study in general: Acute and convalescent COVID-19 samples came from the United States, Italy and Spain. Sources were T cells, B-cell-depleted T cells, or PBMCs; the material itself was cDNA or gDNA.

From germline, CDR1 is SQVTM and CDR2 ANQGSEA. This CDR3 comprises 13 residues. There are a few counts of this clone. Relative to the germline gene, one junction end is altered; a read error may explain this. Authors' methods: Amplification with reference gene primers provided the estimates of nucleated cell counts. Repertoires were generated with immunoSEQ multiplex PCR, while TCRdb's copy carries only in-frame clones and drops some. V, J and clone size derive from that table, while D and trimming were established from the DNA sequence. The sample shows some 160,000 clones, roughly 77% of them seen only once.

The rearrangement joins TRBV29-1 to TRBJ2-7; tentatively, D is TRBD1 (6 bases). Sequencing was carried out using peripheral blood. This TCR was recovered from a man aged 65-85 years with active or convalescent COVID-19. DNA for the CDR3: TGCAGCGTTGAGGACCCCTTGACCCAGGGGCTCGTCTTC. Translated: CSVEDPLTQGLVF.